Listed below are T cell receptor beta chains from one sample, sequenced in a study of technical replicates of blood from a few donors. Data came from immunoSEQ multiplex PCR; TCRdb stores just in-frame clones and leaves some out. The top ten clones hold approximately 0.2% of a sample with some 100,000 clones, roughly 95% of them seen once. The sample taken for sequencing was T cells isolated from PBMCs. The receptors were gathered from a human donor in good health. CDR3s include the opening cysteine and the closing phenylalanine or tryptophan. The D gene is left open where the match is weak. Expanded clones are given a class, and other clones once, few, many or no size at all.

J gene	clone size	D gene	V gene	CDR3 protein	CDR3 DNA
TRBJ2-7	.	TRBD2	TRBV18	CASSPRGSDDEQYF	TGTGCCAGCTCACCCCGCGGGAGCGACGACGAGCAGTACTTC
TRBJ1-1	.	.	TRBV15	CATSSALGGDGIEAFF	TGTGCCACCAGCAGCGCCCTGGGAGGGGACGGTATTGAAGCTTTCTTT
TRBJ2-1	once	TRBD2	TRBV6-6	CASRGTSEKDYNEQFF	TGTGCCAGCAGGGGGACTAGCGAGAAAGATTACAATGAGCAGTTCTTC
TRBJ1-2	.	.	TRBV7-2	CASSLGNRANYGYTF	TGTGCCAGCAGCTTAGGTAACAGGGCCAACTATGGCTACACCTTC
TRBJ2-1	.	TRBD2	TRBV2	CASKGTRAPFEQFF	TGTGCCAGCAAAGGGACTAGGGCGCCTTTTGAGCAGTTCTTC
TRBJ2-1	.	.	TRBV4-1	CASSQERPGSTTYNEQFF	TGCGCCAGCAGCCAAGAAAGGCCGGGGTCAACGACCTACAATGAGCAGTTCTTC
TRBJ1-1	.	.	TRBV9	CASSAGHLNTEAFF	TGTGCCAGCAGCGCGGGACATTTGAACACTGAAGCTTTCTTT
TRBJ2-2	.	TRBD1	TRBV28	CASMMGQTGELFF	TGTGCCAGCATGATGGGACAGACCGGGGAGCTGTTTTTT
TRBJ1-2	.	TRBD1	TRBV7-3	CASSLQPRDSLYGYTF	TGTGCCAGCAGCTTACAGCCTCGGGACAGTCTATATGGCTACACCTTC
TRBJ2-5	.	TRBD1	TRBV7-9	CASSSADRGQETQYF	TGTGCCAGCAGCTCCGCGGACAGGGGCCAAGAGACCCAGTACTTC
TRBJ1-2	.	.	TRBV11-2	CASSQEFGYGYTF	TGTGCCAGCAGTCAAGAATTCGGCTATGGCTACACCTTC
TRBJ1-6	.	.	TRBV6-5	CASSYGQINSPLHF	TGTGCCAGCAGTTACGGGCAGATCAATTCACCCCTCCACTTT
TRBJ2-7	.	.	TRBV5-4	CASSLAGRPYEQYF	TGTGCCAGCAGCTTGGCAGGCCGCCCCTACGAGCAGTACTTC
TRBJ1-5	.	.	TRBV19	CASSIGDSYQPQHF	TGTGCCAGTAGTATCGGTGACAGCTATCAGCCCCAGCATTTT
TRBJ1-3	.	.	TRBV5-4	CASSFYSSGERNTIYF	TGTGCCAGCAGCTTTTATTCCTCAGGGGAGAGAAACACCATATATTTT
TRBJ1-2	.	TRBD1	TRBV7-6	CASSPRTGEGYTF	TGTGCCAGCAGCCCAAGGACAGGGGAAGGCTACACCTTC
TRBJ1-5	.	TRBD1	TRBV2	CASSVRDRRRQPQHF	TGTGCCAGCAGTGTCCGGGACAGGCGCCGGCAGCCCCAGCATTTT
TRBJ2-2	.	.	TRBV4-1	CASSQEATGAGELFF	TGCGCCAGCAGCCAAGAGGCCACAGGTGCCGGGGAGCTGTTTTTT
TRBJ1-3	.	.	TRBV5-1	CASSLDMGASGNTIYF	TGCGCCAGCAGCTTGGACATGGGGGCCTCTGGAAACACCATATATTTT
TRBJ2-3	.	.	TRBV6-6	CASRPGVSTDTQYF	TGTGCCAGCAGACCGGGGGTTAGCACAGATACGCAGTATTTT
TRBJ2-1	.	.	TRBV7-9	CASSLWAAEQFF	TGTGCCAGCAGCTTGTGGGCCGCTGAGCAGTTCTTC
TRBJ2-1	.	TRBD2	TRBV7-2	CASSPDYTSGEQFF	TGTGCCAGCAGCCCGGACTACACTAGCGGAGAGCAGTTCTTC
TRBJ1-4	.	.	TRBV28	CASSLADGSLSVAKLFF	TGTGCCAGCAGTTTGGCCGACGGCTCTCTATCTGTAGCAAAACTGTTTTTT
TRBJ2-7	.	.	TRBV4-1	CASSQDRRLVYEQYF	TGCGCCAGCAGCCAAGATCGACGACTAGTCTACGAGCAGTACTTC
TRBJ2-5	.	.	TRBV5-1	CASSLGQLNSETQYF	TGCGCCAGCAGCTTGGGACAATTAAATTCGGAGACCCAGTACTTC
TRBJ2-1	.	TRBD2	TRBV6-1	CASSEAVAGGPGDEQFF	TGTGCCAGCAGTGAGGCCGTAGCGGGGGGGCCGGGAGATGAGCAGTTCTTC
TRBJ2-1	.	TRBD1	TRBV5-1	CASSYRGYNEQFF	TGCGCCAGCAGCTACAGGGGATACAATGAGCAGTTCTTC
TRBJ1-1	.	.	TRBV6-5	CASSAGGGTEAFF	TGTGCCAGCAGTGCGGGAGGGGGGACTGAAGCTTTCTTT
TRBJ2-2	.	.	TRBV11-2	CASSVIRGSGELFF	TGTGCCAGCAGCGTTATCAGGGGTTCTGGGGAGCTGTTTTTT
TRBJ1-3	.	.	TRBV5-4	CASSPESSGNTIYF	TGTGCCAGCAGCCCGGAGAGCTCTGGAAACACCATATATTTT
TRBJ1-1	.	TRBD1	TRBV5-1	CASSLEPTGSTEAFF	TGCGCCAGCAGCTTGGAGCCGACAGGGAGCACTGAAGCTTTCTTT
TRBJ2-1	.	.	TRBV7-6	CASSFFRHQNEQFF	TGTGCCAGCAGCTTTTTTCGACACCAGAATGAGCAGTTCTTC
TRBJ2-1	.	.	TRBV4-1	CASRRTDNEQFF	TGCGCCAGCAGAAGGACAGACAATGAGCAGTTCTTC
TRBJ2-7	.	.	TRBV6-4	CASSDSRTTEQYF	TGTGCCAGCAGTGACTCGCGGACAACCGAGCAGTACTTC
TRBJ2-7	.	.	TRBV29-1	CSVVYFRGDSYEQYF	TGCAGCGTTGTGTATTTCAGGGGAGACTCCTACGAGCAGTACTTC
TRBJ1-4	.	TRBD1	TRBV5-1	CASSLADRGNEKLFF	TGCGCCAGCAGCTTGGCCGACAGGGGCAACGAAAAACTGTTTTTT
TRBJ2-1	.	.	TRBV28	CASSYRNEQFF	TGTGCCAGCAGTTACAGGAATGAGCAGTTCTTC
TRBJ2-1	.	.	TRBV7-9	CASSSKGVSREQFF	TGTGCCAGCAGCTCGAAAGGTGTGTCGCGGGAGCAGTTCTTC
TRBJ2-1	.	.	TRBV19	CASSVRQPNEQFF	TGTGCCAGTAGTGTCCGACAGCCTAATGAGCAGTTCTTC
TRBJ1-5	.	.	TRBV6-1	CASGLLYQPQHF	TGTGCCAGCGGCCTTTTATATCAGCCCCAGCATTTT
TRBJ2-5	.	.	TRBV10-3	CAISEYWETTSGIKETQYF	TGTGCCATCAGTGAGTACTGGGAAACGACCTCCGGGATAAAAGAGACCCAGTACTTC
TRBJ2-7	.	TRBD1	TRBV29-1	CSGTGQGGDEQYF	TGCAGCGGAACCGGACAGGGTGGGGACGAGCAGTACTTC
TRBJ1-1	.	.	TRBV6-1	CASSYRQGNTEAFF	TGTGCCAGCAGTTATAGGCAGGGGAACACTGAAGCTTTCTTT
TRBJ2-1	.	.	TRBV7-2	CASSLVVIEQFF	TGTGCCAGCAGCCTAGTAGTGATCGAGCAGTTCTTC
TRBJ1-1	.	.	TRBV19	CASSIVANTEAFF	TGTGCCAGTAGTATAGTAGCTAACACTGAAGCTTTCTTT
TRBJ2-5	.	.	TRBV6-1	CASRTRGQETQYF	TGTGCCAGCAGGACCAGGGGACAAGAGACCCAGTACTTC